This entry lists 15 T cell receptor beta chains sequenced from one sample in a study of cytomegalovirus exposure and HLA in healthy donors. The PCR contained 60 Vbeta and 13 Jbeta primers. Assay: immunoSEQ multiplex PCR; the TCRdb copy retains only in-frame clones and omits some. The table has more than 95,000 clones, around 67% seen once. The specimen sequenced was PBMCs. These receptors originate from a woman in her forties or fifties in good health and CMV-seronegative.

This clone was detected only a few times. The V call is TRBV7-9, the J call TRBJ2-3; a possible D gene is TRBD2 (6 bases). Germline loops: CDR1 SEHNR, CDR2 FQNEAQ (reference sequence). The CDR3 spans 15 residues. Trimming took 2 bases from V and 6 from J, leaving 15 bases between them. CDR3 in amino acids: CASSLTRGTGDTQYF. CDR3 coding DNA: TGTGCCAGCAGCTTAACCCGGGGGACCGGGGATACGCAGTATTTT.

This clone was seen more than once but under ten times. The CDR3, as DNA: TGTGCCAGTAGTGTCCAGGGAACAACTAATGAAAAACTGTTTTTT. It translates to CASSVQGTTNEKLFF. The genes are TRBV19 and TRBJ1-4, with D perhaps TRBD1 (5 bases). The germline V gene encodes CDR1 LNHDA and CDR2 SQIVND (reference sequence). V lost 5 bases to trimming and J lost 0 bases, with 10 bases between them. This CDR3 spans 15 amino acids.

V is TRBV10-3 and J is TRBJ2-1; perhaps TRBD2 as D (5 bases). V shed 5 bases and J shed 0 bases, with 8 bases lying between them. This CDR3 is 14 amino acids long. Per germline, CDR1 ENHRY and CDR2 SYGVKD. The CDR3 reads CAISPRDSYNEQFF. CDR3 nucleotides: TGTGCCATCAGTCCCCGGGACTCCTACAATGAGCAGTTCTTC.

The J gene is TRBJ1-4, the V gene TRBV9, with D perhaps matching TRBD1 (5 bases). V shed 0 bases and J shed 8 bases, with 14 bases lying between them. Looked up from germline, CDR1 is SGDLS and CDR2 is YYNGEE. This CDR3 spans 15 amino acids. DNA of the CDR3: TGTGCCAGCAGCGTAGCCGGTAGGGGAGGGGAAAAACTGTTTTTT. The encoded protein is CASSVAGRGGEKLFF.

The gene calls are TRBV15 and TRBJ1-5; perhaps TRBD1 as D (5 bases). Trimming removed 0 bases from V and 15 bases from J, with 12 bases in between. The CDR3 totals 12 residues. Germline V gene sequence: CDR1 LNHNV, CDR2 YYDKDF (reference sequence). This CDR3 is CATSRDWGGSHF. In DNA form, the CDR3 reads TGTGCCACCAGCAGAGATTGGGGGGGTTCGCATTTT.

The table lists this clone with a few counts. The rearrangement uses TRBV4-2 and TRBJ2-1, with D possibly matching TRBD2 (5 bases). The CDR3 consists of 15 residues. Germline CDR1 LGHNA, CDR2 YNFKEQ. The ends were cut back, 1 base at V and 0 bases at J, with 7 bases in the middle. The CDR3 region is CASSQAGSSYNEQFF. The CDR3 nucleotides read TGTGCCAGCAGCCAAGCGGGGAGCTCCTACAATGAGCAGTTCTTC.

The V gene is TRBV7-2, the J gene TRBJ2-1; 7 positions match TRBD2. The trim removed 4 bases at V and 3 bases at J, leaving 3 bases unmatched. This CDR3 is 14 amino acids long. Germline-derived CDR1 and CDR2 are SGHTA and FQGNSA. Here the CDR3 DNA reads TGTGCCAGCAGCTACCGGGACTACTACAATGAGCAGTTCTTC. It translates to CASSYRDYYNEQFF.

A word on this clone: The junction does not match germline at one end; this may be a read error. This chain joins TRBV7-7 and TRBJ1-3, with 10 bases lining up with TRBD1. CDR1 and CDR2 from the germline V gene are SSHAT and FNYEAQ (reference sequence). The CDR3 sequence is 14 residues long. The DNA of the CDR3 is TGTGCTAGCAGCCTGGGACAGGGGCAGAGCACCATATATTTT. Amino acid sequence: CASSLGQGQSTIYF. Variable domain in full (rest from reference TRBV7-7 and TRBJ1-3): GAGVSQSPRYKVTKRGQDVTLRCDPISSHATLYWYQQALGQGPEFLTYFNYEAQPDKSGLPSDRFSAERPEGSISTLTIQRTEQRDSAMYRCASSLGQGQSTIYFGEGSWLTVV.

This chain joins TRBV29-1 and TRBJ2-1; weak D call: TRBD2 (5 bases). The length of the CDR3 is 14 residues. The germline gives CDR1 SQVTM, CDR2 ANQGSEA. V lost 4 bases, J lost 4 bases, and 14 bases lay in between. The CDR3 reads CSVGSGIRYNEQFF. CDR3 sequence (DNA): TGCAGCGTTGGATCCGGGATACGGTACAATGAGCAGTTCTTC.

V usage is TRBV5-1 and J usage is TRBJ2-5; 8 bases are a match to TRBD1. Germline values: CDR1 SGHRS, CDR2 YFSETQ. The CDR3 length is 14 residues. V was pared by 4 bases and J by 5 bases, with 7 bases of the junction left unmatched. The chain's CDR3 is CASSHGQGGETQYF. CDR3 coding DNA: TGCGCCAGCAGCCATGGACAGGGCGGCGAGACCCAGTACTTC.

The V call is TRBV21-1, the J call TRBJ1-3. TRBV21-1 is a documented pseudogene. This CDR3 spans 14 amino acids. CDR3 residues: CVPRGKTTGNTIYF. CDR3 sequence (DNA): TGTGTGCCCCGGGGGAAAACAACTGGAAACACCATATATTTT.

This clone was seen a handful of times. This sequence joins TRBV5-1 and TRBJ2-1, with TRBD2 identical over 9 bases. The CDR3 extends over 14 amino acids. Looked up from germline, CDR1 is SGHRS and CDR2 is YFSETQ. The V segment lost 4 bases and the J segment 4 bases; nucleotides outside the gene matches: 3. CDR3 nucleotides: TGCGCCAGCAGCACGGCGGGAGGGTACAATGAGCAGTTCTTC. Protein sequence: CASSTAGGYNEQFF.

The chain combines TRBV11-3 with TRBJ2-1, with D perhaps matching TRBD1 (6 bases). Between the trimmed V and J ends, which lost 4 bases and 8 bases, there was a span of 15 bases. Germline CDR1 reads SGHNT; CDR2 reads YENEEA. The CDR3 spans 14 residues. The CDR3 region is CASSSEDSAHEQFF. CDR3 coding DNA: TGTGCCAGCAGCTCGGAGGACAGTGCCCATGAGCAGTTCTTC.

The gene calls are TRBV5-5 and TRBJ2-7; 9 nucleotides match TRBD2. V was clipped by 4 bases and J by 0 bases; unmatched bases: 2. CDR1 is SGHKS, CDR2 YYEKEE, per germline (reference sequence). This CDR3 is built from 14 residues. DNA for the CDR3: TGTGCCAGCAGCCCGCGGGGGGGCTCCTACGAGCAGTACTTC. It yields the protein CASSPRGGSYEQYF.

The chain employs TRBV5-1 and TRBJ2-5; TRBD2 matches 7 bases. The CDR3 sequence is 14 residues long. Per germline, CDR1 SGHRS and CDR2 YFSETQ. The junction had 6 bases not matched to a gene; V was cut back by 4 bases and J by 3 bases. CDR3 in DNA: TGCGCCAGCAGCGAAACCCGGGGGGAAGAGACCCAGTACTTC. This gives the protein CASSETRGEETQYF.